This T cell receptor beta chain is drawn from a study of cytomegalovirus exposure and HLA in healthy donors. Samples came from healthy bone marrow donors. Study-wide results and limits: TCR beta chain V- and J-gene trimming was linked, in a later analysis, to a missense variant in DCLRE1C. An observed cluster of highly shared sequence variants was recorded as a likely sequencing artifact. It was assumed in the presence/absence analyses that sequencing depth was roughly uniform across donors.

Notes on this clone: The antigen is unknown.

The PCR employed 60 Vbeta primers together with 13 Jbeta primers. Here immunoSEQ multiplex PCR was the method, and the copy in TCRdb shows in-frame clones only, minus some. The data hold about 56,000 clones, with 70% to 85% observed a single time. Per germline, CDR1 MNHEY and CDR2 SMNVEV (reference sequence). V was trimmed by 8 bases and J by 1 base, leaving 16 bases between them. CDR3 length: 15 residues. Source material: PBMCs. This clonotype was sampled from a man in his forties or fifties in good health and CMV-seronegative. The chain links TRBV27 to TRBJ2-3, with D maybe TRBD2 (5 bases). As DNA, the CDR3 is TGTGCCAGCCGATTAGGACTGGGCGGCACAGATACGCAGTATTTT. Translating it yields CASRLGLGGTDTQYF.